The T cell receptor (beta chain) under discussion was sequenced for a study of T-cell memory formation after mild COVID-19. About the research overall: Clusters were largely donor specific. Findings and caveats of the study: The pre-infection memory compartment contained some responding clones, suggesting cross-reactive memory joined. Among clones contracting day 15 to 85, CD4/CD8 was balanced, whereas later expanders leaned CD4+.

Of note for this clonotype: Its antigen remains unknown.

5'RACE primed from the constant segment yielded TCR alpha and TCR beta cDNA libraries bearing sample barcodes and UMIs. TCRdb reanalysed the 5' RACE reads using MiXCR and keeps one entry per CDR3 protein. Counted here are 350,000 to 500,000 distinct CDR3 sequences, more than 20% occurring once; the ten biggest clones make up around 13%. The CDR3 extends over 15 amino acids. The V and J ends lost 1 base and 4 bases respectively, with 10 bases between them. Germline V gene sequence: CDR1 LNHNV, CDR2 YYDKDF (reference sequence). V usage is TRBV15 and J usage is TRBJ1-4, with D unclear. The specimen sequenced was PBMCs or a T cell subset sorted from them (not recorded which). This receptor was taken from an adult woman who had mild COVID-19 (a few samples of this study predate the infection). Cell type and time point are not known. The CDR3 loop is CATSRANPLNEKLFF. The CDR3 coding sequence is TGTGCCACCAGCAGAGCAAACCCTCTTAATGAAAAACTGTTTTTT.